The 7 T cell receptor beta chains reported below all come from one sample, sequenced in a study of vaccination effects on CD4 cells after COVID-19. These receptors lack a known antigen. Before any sequencing was done, the ViraFEST assay used viral peptide pools to expand antigen-specific CD4+ T cells. The culture ran for around ten days before CD4+ T cells were isolated. Participants completed two doses of the BNT162b2 or mRNA-1273 vaccine. Data came from immunoSEQ multiplex PCR; TCRdb stores just in-frame clones and leaves some out. The data contain about 72,000 clones, 81% of them singletons. This material consisted of CD4+ T cells from PBMCs cultured with HCoV-229E spike peptides, taken after COVID-19 vaccination. Receptor source: a human donor who received a COVID-19 vaccine.

This chain uses TRBV5-1 with TRBJ2-2, with TRBD1 identical over 8 bases. Germline loops: CDR1 SGHRS, CDR2 YFSETQ. The CDR3 totals 14 residues. V was clipped by 3 bases and J by 6 bases; unmatched bases: 4. The CDR3 here is CASSSQGAAGELFF. DNA of the CDR3: TGCGCCAGCAGCTCGCAGGGGGCGGCCGGGGAGCTGTTTTTT.

J is TRBJ2-6 and V is TRBV30; D unresolved. With 3 bases removed from V and 3 bases from J, the gap between germline ends came to 6 bases. CDR3 length: 13 amino acids. Looked up from germline, CDR1 is GTSNPN and CDR2 is SVGIG (reference sequence). The CDR3 nucleotides read TGTGCCTGGAGGGGGAATGGGGCCAACGTCCTGACTTTC. This codes for CAWRGNGANVLTF.

The chain combines TRBV7-2 with TRBJ2-3, with 14 positions matching TRBD2. The J segment lost 4 bases and the V segment lost 4 bases, leaving 4 bases of the junction unmatched. The germline gives CDR1 SGHTA, CDR2 FQGNSA. There are 16 residues in the CDR3. Written as DNA, the CDR3 is TGTGCCAGCAGCTACCGGACTAGCGGGGGGTCAGATACGCAGTATTTT. It encodes CASSYRTSGGSDTQYF.

The chain has TRBV3-1 (or the pseudogene TRBV3-2) and TRBJ2-2; D call uncertain. The CDR3 totals 13 residues. Between the trimmed V and J ends, which lost 4 bases and 8 bases, there was a span of 11 bases. Germline loops: CDR1 LGHDT, CDR2 YNNKEL (reference sequence). DNA of the CDR3: TGTGCCAGCAGCCGAAAGGGTTCTGGGGAGCTGTTTTTT. This gives the protein CASSRKGSGELFF.

Remarks on this clone: At one boundary the junction diverges from the germline segment, which might be a read error. The V call is TRBV6-4, the J call TRBJ2-5, with TRBD2 as a possible D gene (6 bases). Germline CDR1 reads MRHNA; CDR2 reads SNTAGT. The CDR3 totals 17 residues. In DNA form, the CDR3 reads TGTGCCAGCAGTGACTCGGGTGGCGTAGCGGACCAGGAGACCCAGTACTTC. Protein sequence: CASSDSGGVADQETQYF.

The chain is built from TRBV5-1 and TRBJ2-2; weak D call: TRBD2 (6 bases). The V gene lost 8 bases and the J gene lost 1 base, with 12 bases spanning the gap. The CDR3 spans 14 residues. Germline lookup yields CDR1 SGHRS and CDR2 YFSETQ. This CDR3 reads CARTSRGNTGELFF. The DNA of the CDR3 is TGCGCCAGGACGTCGCGGGGGAACACCGGGGAGCTGTTTTTT.

The chain combines TRBV19 with TRBJ1-1, with 7 bases that match TRBD1. Germline CDR1 LNHDA, CDR2 SQIVND (reference sequence). This CDR3 comprises 16 residues. V shed 3 bases, J shed 2 bases, and the junction held 9 bases outside the gene matches. In DNA, the CDR3 is TGTGCCAGTAGTATGAGCGGGACAGTCATAAACACTGAAGCTTTCTTT. The encoded protein is CASSMSGTVINTEAFF.